The clone carrying this T cell receptor beta chain was detected only a few times. Antigen unknown. Across 18 months, stable Graves' hyperthyroidism was marked by no progression to ophthalmopathy. Subjects aged 18 to 65 presented with newly diagnosed hyperthyroidism of less than 2 months' duration. This sample is part of a study of T cells in Graves' hyperthyroidism and ophthalmopathy. Whole-study findings and limits: Ophthalmopathy stood apart from stable hyperthyroidism in a 13 V-J model. Most clonotypes expanded in thyroid above 0.001 were likewise present in blood.

RNA transcripts provided the source from which TCR beta CDR3 regions were amplified. First-round RT-PCR targeting the TCR CDR3 was performed with the HTBI primer set. TCRdb reprocessed the multiplex PCR reads via MiXCR and lists one record per CDR3 protein. This table has some 760,000 distinct CDR3 sequences, 14% appearing once. CDR3 size: 18 residues. Trimming took 3 bases from V and 6 from J; bases not matched to a gene: 15. Germline CDR1 LNHDA, CDR2 SQIVND (reference sequence). V is TRBV19 and J is TRBJ1-3, with TRBD1 matching over 9 bases. The sequencing sample was made of blood. The sequence was collected from a young woman with Graves' hyperthyroidism. The CDR3 DNA sequence: TGTGCCAGTAGTATTTTCGTCGACTTCACAGGGGGCAAAAACACCATATATTTT. Translating gives CASSIFVDFTGGKNTIYF.